This TCR beta chain was recovered during a study of T cell repertoires in cytomegalovirus infection. Overall study context: Indications came from public TCR beta signatures; they pointed to CMV infection and to a matching HLA type. Whole-study results and caveats: Clonotype analysis showed dominance of the ex vivo response by HLA-C-restricted CMV-specific TCR beta clonotypes. Totalled public TCR beta family frequency picked out people who carried CMV plus the relevant HLA.

TCRdb used MiXCR to reprocess the reads, holding one entry per CDR3 protein. The repertoire includes approximately 70,000 distinct CDR3 sequences, 20% to 25% of them detected once, and over 70% sits in the top ten. Points on this clonotype: Its antigen is currently unknown.

The source of this sequence is a human donor in good health (CMV status not recorded). Some clones in this sample may be carry-over from other donors' samples. What was sequenced was PBMCs, sequenced either directly or after in vitro stimulation (not recorded which).

CDR3 residues: CASSPTGTEAFF. CDR3 DNA: TGTGCCAGCAGTCCTACCGGGACTGAAGCTTTCTTT. V is TRBV12-3 or TRBV12-4 and J is TRBJ1-1; D not resolved. This CDR3 is built from 12 residues. V was pared by 5 bases and J by 5 bases, with 9 bases between.